The 29 T cell receptor beta chains presented below share a single source sample, sequenced in a study of tumor-infiltrating lymphocytes in localized non-small cell lung cancer. Here immunoSEQ multiplex PCR was the method, and the copy in TCRdb shows in-frame clones only, minus some. The table has thousands of clones, 75% seen once. The sample was uninvolved lung tissue not adjacent to the tumor. These receptors were obtained from a human donor with non-small cell lung cancer.

The chain has TRBV29-1 and TRBJ2-7; a weak D match, TRBD2 (6 bases). The V end was cut by 6 bases, the J end by 6 bases, with 15 bases between. This CDR3 comprises 12 residues. The V gene's germline CDR1 is SQVTM and CDR2 ANQGSEA. In DNA, the CDR3 is TGCAGCGTCCCCCTAGGAGGGCCCGAGCAGTACTTC. As protein: CSVPLGGPEQYF.

This clone occurred a few times. The V gene is TRBV6-5, the J gene TRBJ2-2, with a weak D call TRBD1 (5 bases). Germline loops: CDR1 MNHEY, CDR2 SVGAGI. The CDR3 extends over 16 amino acids. V was trimmed by 1 base and J by 4 bases, leaving 13 bases between them. The DNA of the CDR3 is TGTGCCAGCAGTTACTATGGAACAGGACCCACCGGGGAGCTGTTTTTT. Translated, it gives CASSYYGTGPTGELFF.

CDR3 DNA: TGTGCCAGCAGAGGAACAGGGGGCGATGGCTACGAGCAGTACTTC. This translates into CASRGTGGDGYEQYF. The chain recombines TRBV7-2 with TRBJ2-7, with 9 positions matching TRBD1. This CDR3 region has 15 residues. The trim removed 6 bases at V and 3 bases at J, leaving 9 bases unmatched. Germline values: CDR1 SGHTA, CDR2 FQGNSA.

V is TRBV27 and J is TRBJ2-1; D possibly matches TRBD1 or TRBD2 (5 bases each). Germline values: CDR1 MNHEY, CDR2 SMNVEV (reference sequence). V dropped 0 bases and J dropped 9 bases, with 12 bases sitting between them. This CDR3 contains 14 residues. CDR3 bases: TGTGCCAGCAGTTTATCGTTTAGTGGGGGTGAGCAGTTCTTC. Protein product: CASSLSFSGGEQFF.

A note on this clone: The limits of the CDR3 on the DNA are not certain, so only TCRdb's listed CDR3 is given. The V gene is TRBV6-6, the J gene TRBJ1-5. The CDR3 spans 15 residues, counting both ends. Germline CDR1 is MNHNY and CDR2 is SVGAGI (reference sequence). CDR3 sequence: CASSSSWGGSQPQHF.

This clone has only a few counts. V gene TRBV10-1 combines with J gene TRBJ2-7; TRBD2 agrees at 8 bases. J lost 2 bases, V lost 2 bases, and 5 bases had no gene match. Per the germline V gene, CDR1 is WNHNN and CDR2 is SYGVQD (reference sequence). This CDR3 spans 15 amino acids. CDR3 in amino acids: CASSEGAGGPYEQYF. The CDR3 coding sequence is TGCGCCAGCAGTGAGGGGGCGGGAGGCCCCTACGAGCAGTACTTC.

The chain couples TRBV29-1 to TRBJ2-7; either TRBD1 or TRBD2 may fit D (6 bases each). The CDR3 consists of 12 residues. Per the germline V gene, CDR1 is SQVTM and CDR2 is ANQGSEA. Trimming removed 6 bases at V and 5 bases at J, with 14 bases between. DNA for the CDR3: TGCAGCGTGGTAGGTGGGGGGCACGAGCAGTACTTC. Its translation is CSVVGGGHEQYF.

The rearrangement joins TRBV28 to TRBJ1-5; D might be TRBD1 (6 bases). Germline V gene lookup returns CDR1 MDHEN and CDR2 SYDVKM. This CDR3 is 15 amino acids long. V shed 4 bases and J shed 0 bases, with 10 bases lying between them. For the CDR3, the DNA is TGTGCCAGCAGTTCCGGGACAAATAGCAATCAGCCCCAGCATTTT. Protein: CASSSGTNSNQPQHF.

This chain uses TRBV28 with TRBJ1-5; the match to TRBD1 covers 7 bases. There are 15 residues in the CDR3. Per the germline V gene, CDR1 is MDHEN and CDR2 is SYDVKM. V shed 5 bases, J shed 2 bases, and the junction held 6 bases outside the gene matches. CDR3 nucleotides: TGTGCCAGCAGTCCCGCAGACAGGGGCAATCAGCCCCAGCATTTT. Translating it yields CASSPADRGNQPQHF.

The CDR3 nucleotides are TGCGCCAGCAGTCAATCCGACGAGTGGGGGGGATCGGACACTGAAGCTTTCTTT. Amino acids: CASSQSDEWGGSDTEAFF. The chain is built from TRBV23-1 and TRBJ1-1; possibly TRBD1 for D (5 bases). TRBV23-1 is assigned to the ORF class and has an uncertain function. This CDR3 region has 18 residues. Trimming removed 0 bases from V and 3 bases from J, with 20 bases in between.

The V gene is TRBV2, the J gene TRBJ1-1, with TRBD1 matching over 7 bases. Germline V gene sequence: CDR1 SNHLY, CDR2 FYNNEI. V dropped 6 bases and J dropped 1; count of bases not matched to a gene: 8. CDR3 length: 15 residues. The CDR3 reads CASRGRGGENTEAFF. The DNA of the CDR3 is TGTGCCAGCAGAGGCAGGGGGGGGGAGAACACTGAAGCTTTCTTT.

V usage is TRBV29-1 and J usage is TRBJ2-2, with 8 bases matching TRBD1. There are 14 residues in the CDR3. Per the germline V gene, CDR1 is SQVTM and CDR2 is ANQGSEA. The trim removed 7 bases at V and 2 bases at J, leaving 6 bases unmatched. In DNA form, the CDR3 reads TGCAGCGCTGATGACAGGGGAAACACCGGGGAGCTGTTTTTT. It codes for CSADDRGNTGELFF.

This chain joins TRBV11-3 and TRBJ2-3, with D perhaps matching TRBD2 (6 bases). The CDR3 loop spans 14 amino acids. V was pared by 5 bases and J by 0 bases, with 9 bases between. In germline, CDR1 is SGHNT, CDR2 YENEEA. Here the CDR3 DNA reads TGTGCCAGCAGCCGCGGGGCTAGCACAGATACGCAGTATTTT. Protein: CASSRGASTDTQYF.

This rearrangement joins TRBV2 to TRBJ2-1; the match to TRBD2 covers 9 bases. CDR3 length: 14 amino acids. Germline trimming cut 4 bases from V and 6 bases from J; bases unmatched to any gene: 4. CDR1 is SNHLY and CDR2 is FYNNEI in the germline V gene. This CDR3 reads CASSGAGGPNEQFF. CDR3 coding DNA: TGTGCCAGCAGTGGTGCGGGAGGGCCCAATGAGCAGTTCTTC. Supplemented by reference TRBV2 and TRBJ2-1, the full variable domain reads EPEVTQTPSHQVTQMGQEVILRCVPISNHLYFYWYRQILGQKVEFLVSFYNNEISEKSEIFDDQFSVERPDGSNFTLKIRSTKLEDSAMYFCASSGAGGPNEQFFGPGTRLTVL.

The chain is built from TRBV19 and TRBJ1-1; 8 bases map to TRBD1. J gave up 3 bases and V 7 bases, and 10 bases lay outside the gene matches. The CDR3 covers 15 residues. CDR1 and CDR2 from the germline V gene are LNHDA and SQIVND (reference sequence). As DNA, the CDR3 is TGTGCCAGTACTACCCGGACAGGGTATGACACTGAAGCTTTCTTT. Translated: CASTTRTGYDTEAFF.

V gene TRBV27 combines with J gene TRBJ1-4; D might be TRBD1 (5 bases). The CDR3 consists of 14 residues. Trimming cost V 4 bases and J 0 bases, with 6 bases left between them. The germline gives CDR1 MNHEY, CDR2 SMNVEV (reference sequence). CDR3 sequence reads: CASSSGSTNEKLFF. The CDR3 DNA sequence: TGTGCCAGCAGTTCAGGGTCAACTAATGAAAAACTGTTTTTT.

This chain joins TRBV27 and TRBJ2-7, with 9 bases lining up with TRBD1. V lost 2 bases to trimming and J lost 4 bases; unmatched junction nucleotides: 9. Germline CDR1 is MNHEY and CDR2 is SMNVEV (reference sequence). There are 16 residues in the CDR3. CDR3 protein: CASSLLTGTGFYEQYF. As DNA, the CDR3 is TGTGCCAGCAGTTTACTGACCGGGACAGGGTTTTACGAGCAGTACTTC.

CDR3 DNA: TGTGCCAGCAGCCTAGACTCGGAGACCCAGTACTTC. Translation: CASSLDSETQYF. The rearrangement joins TRBV7-2 to TRBJ2-5; D not certain. There are 12 residues in the CDR3. The V gene lost 5 bases and the J gene lost 5 bases, with 9 bases spanning the gap. Germline lookup yields CDR1 SGHTA and CDR2 FQGNSA.

The chain combines TRBV6-5 with TRBJ1-1; D unresolved. The CDR3 extends over 15 amino acids. Deletions cut 3 bases from V and 4 bases from J, with 15 bases between. Germline loops: CDR1 MNHEY, CDR2 SVGAGI. The CDR3 sequence: CASSYSGGWGTEAFF. The DNA of the CDR3 is TGTGCCAGCAGTTATTCCGGCGGGTGGGGCACTGAAGCTTTCTTT.

The chain carries TRBV6-5 and TRBJ1-2; D remains unclear. The V gene's germline CDR1 is MNHEY and CDR2 SVGAGI. The V end was cut by 7 bases, the J end by 2 bases, with 11 bases between. The CDR3 is 13 amino acids. The CDR3: CASKKGSNYGYTF. The CDR3 nucleotides are TGTGCCAGCAAAAAGGGATCAAACTATGGCTACACCTTC.

The rearrangement links TRBV5-5 to TRBJ2-7; D is unclear. V dropped 0 bases and J dropped 0 bases, with 10 bases sitting between them. This CDR3 is built from 15 residues. Germline lookup yields CDR1 SGHKS and CDR2 YYEKEE (reference sequence). CDR3 sequence (DNA): TGTGCCAGCAGCTTGGCCGTGGGAAACTCCTACGAGCAGTACTTC. This encodes CASSLAVGNSYEQYF.

The genes are TRBV28 and TRBJ2-1; the match to TRBD2 covers 8 bases. J gave up 5 bases and V 5 bases, and 11 bases lay outside the gene matches. Germline CDR1 reads MDHEN; CDR2 reads SYDVKM. There are 16 residues in the CDR3. The CDR3 loop is CASSVPGAGEDNEQFF. DNA of the CDR3: TGTGCCAGCAGTGTGCCAGGAGCGGGAGAGGACAATGAGCAGTTCTTC.

The chain recombines TRBV7-2 with TRBJ2-3, with a tentative D call TRBD1 (5 bases). Germline V gene sequence: CDR1 SGHTA, CDR2 FQGNSA. The V gene lost 4 bases and the J gene lost 0 bases, with 11 bases spanning the gap. The length of the CDR3 is 15 residues. The CDR3 loop is CASSSQGASTDTQYF. DNA of the CDR3: TGTGCCAGCAGCTCCCAAGGGGCTAGCACAGATACGCAGTATTTT.

This clone came up a few times. V is TRBV18 and J is TRBJ2-7; D is possibly TRBD2 (5 bases). The V gene lost 0 bases and the J gene lost 3 bases, with 15 bases spanning the gap. Germline CDR1 reads KGHSH; CDR2 reads LQKENI. There are 16 residues in the CDR3. CDR3 nucleotides: TGTGCCAGCTCACCACCGAGCGGCGACTCCGGCTACGAGCAGTACTTC. Translation: CASSPPSGDSGYEQYF.

The table lists this clone with a few counts. The J gene is TRBJ2-3, the V gene TRBV7-2; D uncertain. The CDR3 totals 13 residues. Trimming left V 2 bases short and J 6 bases short, with 9 bases between. Germline V lookup: CDR1 SGHTA, CDR2 FQGNSA. DNA of the CDR3: TGTGCCAGCAGCTTATTCGGCTGGGATACGCAGTATTTT. As protein: CASSLFGWDTQYF.

The chain links TRBV7-8 to TRBJ2-1, with TRBD1 matching over 7 bases. The CDR3 is 15 amino acids. V shed 5 bases, J shed 2 bases, and the junction held 6 bases outside the gene matches. Germline V gives CDR1 SGHVS, CDR2 FQNEAQ. The chain's CDR3 is CASSPDRAAYNEQFF. CDR3 in DNA: TGTGCCAGCAGCCCAGACAGGGCCGCCTACAATGAGCAGTTCTTC.

The chain employs TRBV11-1 and TRBJ2-1; TRBD1 or TRBD2 may be the D gene (6 bases each). This CDR3 has 14 residues. The V and J ends lost 3 bases and 8 bases respectively, with 14 bases between them. Looked up from germline, CDR1 is SGHAT and CDR2 is FQDESV (reference sequence). CDR3 region: CASSLGLGGDEQFF. DNA for the CDR3: TGTGCCAGCAGCTTGGGTTTGGGGGGCGATGAGCAGTTCTTC.

The chain carries TRBV11-3 and TRBJ1-3; D ambiguous. CDR1 and CDR2 from the germline V gene are SGHNT and YENEEA. The V and J ends lost 3 bases and 4 bases respectively, with 7 bases between them. The CDR3 covers 13 residues. This CDR3 is CASSLNGGNTIYF. Here the CDR3 DNA reads TGTGCCAGCAGCTTGAATGGGGGAAACACCATATATTTT.

This rearrangement joins TRBV10-2 to TRBJ2-5; D unclear. Germline assignment: CDR1 WSHSY and CDR2 SAAADI. The V end was cut by 1 base, the J end by 4 bases, with 10 bases between. The CDR3 consists of 14 residues. The CDR3 nucleotides read TGCGCCAGCAGTGAGTGGACCGGGCCAGAGACCCAGTACTTC. It codes for CASSEWTGPETQYF.